Shown below are 9 T cell receptor beta chains from a single sample sequenced in a study of shared clonotypes between healthy human individuals (dated by TCRdb to between 2020 and 2021). Libraries were made using the immunoSEQ multiplex PCR assay. This immuneACCESS table, as held by TCRdb, lists in-frame sequences with V and J called but not all clones. Of the missing ones, under half trace to an unresolved V gene in checked studies; the others have no known cause. For this sample there are roughly 2.4 million clones; approximately 96% appear just once. Clones ranked in the top ten supply 0.1% to 0.15% of the sample. Material: naive CD4+ T cells sorted from blood. The cell subset or site label corresponds to: CD45RA+ positively selected. All receptors derive from a man between 18 and 29 years old in good health.

The chain recombines TRBV5-1 with TRBJ2-7; D call uncertain. V dropped 4 bases and J dropped 3 bases, with 20 bases sitting between them. The CDR3 contains 16 residues. The germline V gene has CDR1 SGHRS and CDR2 YFSETQ. The CDR3: CASSLGPSRSGYEQYF. In nucleotides, the CDR3 is TGCGCCAGCAGCCTAGGGCCCTCGCGTTCGGGCTACGAGCAGTACTTC.

The rearrangement joins TRBV19 to TRBJ2-3; D is ambiguous. V dropped 5 bases and J dropped 7 bases, with 7 bases sitting between them. The CDR3 sequence is 11 residues long. Germline-derived CDR1 and CDR2 are LNHDA and SQIVND (reference sequence). Written as DNA, the CDR3 is TGTGCCAGTAGTTCCAGTAATACGCAGTATTTT. This sequence encodes CASSSSNTQYF.

V gene TRBV27 combines with J gene TRBJ1-5, with 9 bases matching TRBD1. Germline CDR1 is MNHEY and CDR2 is SMNVEV (reference sequence). The CDR3 has 16 amino acids. Trimming at V came to 6 bases and at J to 0 bases, leaving 6 bases not matched to a gene. CDR3 residues: CASRTRTGDSNQPQHF. The CDR3 DNA reads TGTGCCAGCAGAACTCGGACAGGGGATAGCAATCAGCCCCAGCATTTT.

This clone has only one observation. The V and J genes are TRBV7-3 and TRBJ2-1; 10 bases fit TRBD2. The CDR3 consists of 18 residues. Germline assignment: CDR1 SGHTA and CDR2 FQGTGA. J lost 2 bases, V lost 0 bases, and 7 bases had no gene match. CDR3 nucleotide sequence: TGTGCCAGCAGCTTAACGCGGCTAGCGGGGGCCACCTACAATGAGCAGTTCTTC. Protein product: CASSLTRLAGATYNEQFF.

This rearrangement joins TRBV5-1 to TRBJ1-1; TRBD1 matches at 8 bases. With V trimmed by 4 bases and J by 1 base, 3 bases remained unmatched. This CDR3 has 14 amino acids. Germline V gives CDR1 SGHRS, CDR2 YFSETQ. CDR3 nucleotide sequence: TGCGCCAGCAGCCGGACAGGGTCGAACACTGAAGCTTTCTTT. This translates into CASSRTGSNTEAFF.

CDR3 bases: TGCGCCAGCAGCCAAACGGGACTGCGCACAGATACGCAGTATTTT. Amino acids: CASSQTGLRTDTQYF. The chain links TRBV5-1 to TRBJ2-3, with a possible D match to TRBD2 (6 bases). Trimming pared 4 bases from V and 1 base from J, leaving 13 bases between. This CDR3 contains 15 residues. Germline V gene sequence: CDR1 SGHRS, CDR2 YFSETQ.

The J gene is TRBJ2-1, the V gene TRBV6-7, with 14 bases identical to TRBD2. TRBV6-7 is given ORF status, its function remaining uncertain. The CDR3 is 16 residues long. J was trimmed by 5 bases and V by 1 base; bases with no gene match: 1. CDR3 region: CASSYWTSGRNNEQFF. CDR3 coding DNA: TGTGCCAGCAGTTACTGGACTAGCGGGAGGAACAATGAGCAGTTCTTC.

A remark on this clone: Other nucleotide sequences from this sample produce the same CDR3. The chain recombines TRBV7-2 with TRBJ2-7, with 9 bases identical to TRBD1. The CDR3 consists of 14 residues. Germline CDR1 SGHTA, CDR2 FQGNSA. V was clipped by 3 bases and J by 2 bases; unmatched bases: 2. This chain's CDR3 is CASSLDRGTYEQYF. Written as DNA, the CDR3 is TGTGCCAGCAGCTTGGACAGGGGAACCTACGAGCAGTACTTC.

In regard to this clone: Distinct nucleotide sequences in the sample also encode this CDR3. The gene calls are TRBV6-1 and TRBJ1-2; possibly TRBD1 for D (5 bases). Germline V gene sequence: CDR1 MNHNS, CDR2 SASEGT. CDR3 size: 14 residues. With 1 base removed from V and 2 bases from J, the gap between germline ends came to 8 bases. The CDR3 DNA reads as TGTGCCAGCAGTGAAGGGGGCCCGAACTATGGCTACACCTTC. Amino acids: CASSEGGPNYGYTF.